This T cell receptor (beta chain) was observed in a study of blood T cell repertoires in COVID-19. Germline CDR1 and CDR2: MDHEN and SYDVKM. The ends lost 3 bases at V and 4 bases at J; junction bases unmatched: 5. CDR3 length equals 15 residues. In the study's own analysis: By means of reference gene primer amplification, nucleated cell counts were estimated. Libraries were prepared by immunoSEQ multiplex PCR; TCRdb keeps only in-frame clonotypes and omits some of them. V, J and clone size derive from that table, while D and trimming were established from the DNA sequence. The data hold a few hundred thousand clones, with around 88% observed a single time.

The specimen was peripheral blood. This TCR was sampled from a woman between 50 and 59 years old with acute or convalescent COVID-19. The chain carries TRBV28 and TRBJ2-1; TRBD2 aligns across 8 bases. Written as DNA, the CDR3 is TGTGCCAGCAGTTTGAGCGGGAGTTATTACAATGAGCAGTTCTTC. It specifies CASSLSGSYYNEQFF.